This passage covers 28 T cell receptor beta chains from one sample sequenced in a study of identical twins. TCRdb fed the 5' RACE reads into MiXCR, producing one record per CDR3 protein. The sample gives 500,000 to 600,000 distinct CDR3 sequences, 22% of which show up once; 0.91% is in the top ten. The data also belong to a second study, concerning T cells expressing NK-cell markers.

The sequenced sample consisted of CD4+ T cells sorted from blood. Receptor source: a woman aged 18 to 35 in good health.

This clonotype was seen repeatedly, ten times or more. V usage is TRBV20-1 and J usage is TRBJ2-7; the D gene is possibly TRBD1 (7 bases). The germline V gene has CDR1 DFQATT and CDR2 SNEGSKA (reference sequence). V lost 2 bases to trimming and J lost 0 bases, with 11 bases between them. The CDR3 length is 14 residues. CDR3: CSARQGGSSYEQYF. In nucleotides, the CDR3 is TGCAGTGCTAGACAGGGGGGCAGCTCCTACGAGCAGTACTTC.

The gene calls are TRBV9 and TRBJ1-1; D gene uncertain. The germline V gene encodes CDR1 SGDLS and CDR2 YYNGEE. This CDR3 is 14 amino acids long. With 7 bases removed from V and 0 bases from J, the gap between germline ends came to 13 bases. The CDR3 loop is CASGIEALNTEAFF. The CDR3 DNA follows: TGTGCCAGCGGAATCGAGGCCCTGAACACTGAAGCTTTCTTT.

This rearrangement joins TRBV2 to TRBJ1-2; 10 positions agree with TRBD1. This CDR3 comprises 15 residues. V dropped 2 bases and J dropped 5; count of bases not matched to a gene: 5. Germline CDR1 SNHLY, CDR2 FYNNEI. CDR3 in DNA: TGTGCCAGCAGTGAATACGGGACAGGGGATTATGGCTACACCTTC. This sequence encodes CASSEYGTGDYGYTF.

The sample holds many counts of this clonotype. The chain carries TRBV13 and TRBJ2-3, with 7 bases lining up with TRBD2. The CDR3 contains 14 residues. Germline V gene sequence: CDR1 PRHDT, CDR2 FYEKMQ (reference sequence). Trimming cost V 7 bases and J 1 base; bases outside gene matches: 5. The CDR3 DNA reads TGTGCCAGCACCGTGGGGGGGGGCACAGATACGCAGTATTTT. Translating gives CASTVGGGTDTQYF.

Only a few counts were recorded for this clonotype. V and J are TRBV7-9 and TRBJ2-5, with D possibly matching TRBD1 (5 bases). The CDR3 has 14 residues. V lost 4 bases to trimming and J lost 5 bases, with 14 bases between them. Germline V lookup: CDR1 SEHNR, CDR2 FQNEAQ (reference sequence). In DNA, the CDR3 is TGTGCCAGCAGCTCCCGTAGGGGTGGGGAGACCCAGTACTTC. This codes for CASSSRRGGETQYF.

The chain links TRBV4-3 to TRBJ2-1; D may be TRBD1 (7 bases). Germline assignment: CDR1 LGHNA and CDR2 YSLEER. Trimming stripped 0 bases from V and 8 bases from J, with 11 bases between. The CDR3 is made up of 14 amino acids. CDR3 DNA sequence: TGCGCCAGCAGCCAAGACAGGGGGGAGGATGAGCAGTTCTTC. Translating it yields CASSQDRGEDEQFF.

In this sample, this clonotype turned up a few times. The chain carries TRBV9 and TRBJ2-5; a weak D match, TRBD2 (5 bases). Trimming shortened V by 2 bases and J by 1 base, and 12 bases separated the two germline ends. Germline V lookup: CDR1 SGDLS, CDR2 YYNGEE. There are 15 residues in the CDR3. For the CDR3, the DNA is TGTGCCAGCAGCGTCAGAGGGCACGTCCAAGAGACCCAGTACTTC. Encoded protein: CASSVRGHVQETQYF.

The V gene is TRBV11-2, the J gene TRBJ2-2; D is perhaps TRBD1 (6 bases). Germline loops: CDR1 SGHAT, CDR2 FQNNGV. Trimming shortened V by 4 bases and J by 7 bases, and 16 bases separated the two germline ends. The CDR3 extends over 15 amino acids. The DNA for the CDR3 is TGTGCCAGCAGCTCGATCAGGGGTCGGAGCGGGGAGCTGTTTTTT. Its translation is CASSSIRGRSGELFF.

The genes are TRBV29-1 and TRBJ1-2; weak D call: TRBD1 (5 bases). The CDR3 spans 13 residues. The V gene's germline CDR1 is SQVTM and CDR2 ANQGSEA. V lost 3 bases and J 0 bases, leaving 8 bases between the germline ends. CDR3 in amino acids: CSVDGGSNYGYTF. The DNA of the CDR3 is TGCAGCGTTGACGGGGGATCTAACTATGGCTACACCTTC.

The table lists this clonotype with a few counts. The chain links TRBV6-2 or TRBV6-3 to TRBJ2-5; TRBD2 agrees at 15 bases. Germline V CDR1 and CDR2: MNHEY, SVGEGT. This CDR3 contains 16 residues. Trimming at V came to 6 bases and at J to 1 base, leaving 3 bases not matched to a gene. Here the CDR3 DNA reads TGTGCCAGCAGAAGGGGACTAGCGGGAGGCCAAGAGACCCAGTACTTC. This gives the protein CASRRGLAGGQETQYF.

This clonotype came up a few times. The chain couples TRBV12-3 or TRBV12-4 to TRBJ1-2; D is unclear. The V end was cut by 3 bases, the J end by 4 bases, with 9 bases between. The CDR3 runs to 13 residues. The CDR3: CASSFNGIYGYTF. The CDR3 DNA reads as TGTGCCAGCAGTTTCAATGGCATCTATGGCTACACCTTC.

This chain links TRBV6-5 with TRBJ2-3; D uncertain. CDR1 and CDR2 (germline): MNHEY, SVGAGI. This CDR3 has 12 residues. The germline V and J ends were trimmed by 5 bases and 2 bases, with 5 bases remaining between them. The DNA for the CDR3 is TGTGCCAGCAGTGGCAACACAGATACGCAGTATTTT. Its protein product is CASSGNTDTQYF.

CDR3 nucleotide sequence: TGTGCCAGCAGCCTCGGCGGGGACAGGGCTGGCGAGCAGTACTTC. As protein: CASSLGGDRAGEQYF. J is TRBJ2-7 and V is TRBV7-6, with TRBD1 matching 9 bases. With V trimmed by 5 bases and J by 6 bases, 11 bases remained unmatched. CDR3 length: 15 amino acids. CDR1 SGHVS and CDR2 FNYEAQ come from the germline V gene. Using reference TRBV7-6 and TRBJ2-7 for the parts outside the CDR3, the full variable domain is GAGVSQSPRYKVTKRGQDVALRCDPISGHVSLYWYRQALGQGPEFLTYFNYEAQQDKSGLPNDRFSAERPEGSISTLTIQRTEQRDSAMYRCASSLGGDRAGEQYFGPGTRLTVT.

The chain couples TRBV6-2 or TRBV6-3 to TRBJ2-7, with 13 bases lining up with TRBD2. With V trimmed by 5 bases and J by 3 bases, 10 bases remained unmatched. CDR3 length equals 17 residues. Germline values: CDR1 MNHEY, CDR2 SVGEGT. The CDR3 DNA sequence: TGTGCCAGCAGTCTACGGACTAGCGGGAGTTACCGCTACGAGCAGTACTTC. Protein sequence: CASSLRTSGSYRYEQYF.

The chain joins TRBV10-2 to TRBJ2-5; 8 nucleotides align to TRBD1. The V and J ends lost 6 bases and 4 bases, in that order; junction bases with no gene match: 7. Per germline, CDR1 WSHSY and CDR2 SAAADI. The CDR3 consists of 14 residues. CDR3 in DNA: TGCGCCAGCAGGGCCGGGACAGGTGGAGAGACCCAGTACTTC. Its protein product is CASRAGTGGETQYF.

The rearrangement joins TRBV7-3 to TRBJ1-1, with D hard to call. The germline V gene has CDR1 SGHTA and CDR2 FQGTGA. There are 13 residues in the CDR3. V shed 3 bases and J shed 3 bases, with 8 bases lying between them. CDR3 sequence: CASSFLRDTEAFF. CDR3 DNA sequence: TGTGCCAGCAGCTTTCTACGCGACACTGAAGCTTTCTTT.

The J gene is TRBJ2-1, the V gene TRBV12-3 or TRBV12-4; 14 nucleotides align to TRBD2. The CDR3 has 16 amino acids. Trimming cost V 6 bases and J 7 bases; bases outside gene matches: 8. The CDR3 region has the DNA TGTGCCAGCAGGCCCGGACTAGCGGGAGGCCGTAATGAGCAGTTCTTC. Translating gives CASRPGLAGGRNEQFF.

A few counts support this clonotype. This rearrangement joins TRBV28 to TRBJ2-7, with TRBD2 identical over 9 bases. CDR3 length: 15 residues. The ends lost 5 bases at V and 4 bases at J; junction bases unmatched: 9. Germline V gene data show CDR1 as MDHEN and CDR2 as SYDVKM. In nucleotides, the CDR3 is TGTGCCAGCAGTCCCCAGTCTAGCGGGATGTACGAGCAGTACTTC. Amino acid sequence: CASSPQSSGMYEQYF.

This clonotype has a handful of counts. The chain carries TRBV11-1 and TRBJ2-4; the match to TRBD2 covers 11 bases. Germline lookup yields CDR1 SGHAT and CDR2 FQDESV (reference sequence). Germline trimming cut 2 bases from V and 2 bases from J; bases unmatched to any gene: 8. This CDR3 comprises 18 residues. CDR3: CASSLTSGRGLTKNIQYF. Written as DNA, the CDR3 is TGTGCCAGCAGCTTAACTAGCGGGAGAGGTCTAACCAAAAACATTCAGTACTTC. The full variable domain, with the rest looked up from reference TRBV11-1 and TRBJ2-4, is EAEVAQSPRYKITEKSQAVAFWCDPISGHATLYWYRQILGQGPELLVQFQDESVVDDSQLPKDRFSAERLKGVDSTLKIQPAELGDSAMYLCASSLTSGRGLTKNIQYFGAGTRLSVL.

The chain carries TRBV5-1 and TRBJ2-1, with 15 bases matching TRBD2. This CDR3 is 16 amino acids long. The junction had 1 base not matched to a gene; V was cut back by 2 bases and J by 4 bases. From germline, CDR1 is SGHRS and CDR2 YFSETQ. In nucleotides, the CDR3 is TGCGCCAGCAGCTTTGGGACTAGCGGGGGGTACAATGAGCAGTTCTTC. It yields the protein CASSFGTSGGYNEQFF. Supplemented by reference TRBV5-1 and TRBJ2-1, the full variable domain reads KAGVTQTPRYLIKTRGQQVTLSCSPISGHRSVSWYQQTPGQGLQFLFEYFSETQRNKGNFPGRFSGRQFSNSRSEMNVSTLELGDSALYLCASSFGTSGGYNEQFFGPGTRLTVL.

This clonotype was found a few times. The V gene is TRBV20-1, the J gene TRBJ2-3, with 9 bases lining up with TRBD2. The length of the CDR3 is 18 residues. The V segment lost 5 bases and the J segment 0 bases; nucleotides outside the gene matches: 15. The V gene's germline CDR1 is DFQATT and CDR2 SNEGSKA (reference sequence). The CDR3: CSAAGGGEREASTDTQYF. DNA of the CDR3: TGCAGTGCTGCGGGCGGGGGGGAGCGGGAGGCAAGCACAGATACGCAGTATTTT.

A few counts support this clonotype. This chain joins TRBV12-3 or TRBV12-4 and TRBJ2-1; possibly TRBD1 for D (6 bases). CDR3 length: 14 amino acids. The ends were cut back, 5 bases at V and 1 base at J, with 9 bases in the middle. This CDR3 is CASSPTGSYNEQFF. CDR3 sequence (DNA): TGTGCCAGCAGTCCGACAGGATCCTACAATGAGCAGTTCTTC.

This clonotype came up many times. The rearrangement joins TRBV7-9 to TRBJ1-4, with 9 bases aligning to TRBD1. The CDR3 length is 15 residues. Germline V CDR1 and CDR2: SEHNR, FQNEAQ (reference sequence). After removal of 3 bases from V and 7 bases from J, the junction contained 6 bases not matched to a gene. In nucleotides, the CDR3 is TGTGCCAGCAGCTTGGGACAGGGCTTCAGTGAAAAACTGTTTTTT. It codes for CASSLGQGFSEKLFF.

The chain uses TRBV27 and TRBJ2-3; D unresolved. The germline V and J ends were trimmed by 4 bases and 6 bases, with 11 bases remaining between them. The CDR3 loop spans 13 amino acids. Germline CDR1 is MNHEY and CDR2 is SMNVEV (reference sequence). The CDR3 DNA follows: TGTGCCAGCAGTTCAACATTAGGGGATACGCAGTATTTT. It specifies CASSSTLGDTQYF.

V and J are TRBV7-2 and TRBJ1-3; no firm D call. Trimming removed 1 base at V and 0 bases at J, with 10 bases between. This CDR3 is built from 16 residues. Germline loops: CDR1 SGHTA, CDR2 FQGNSA. The CDR3 loop reads CASSLGPVFSGNTIYF. For the CDR3, the DNA is TGTGCCAGCAGCTTAGGACCGGTCTTCTCTGGAAACACCATATATTTT.

Only a few counts were recorded for this clonotype. The rearrangement uses TRBV5-5 and TRBJ1-5, with D unclear. The CDR3 covers 15 residues. The V gene lost 4 bases and the J gene lost 0 bases, with 11 bases spanning the gap. The germline gives CDR1 SGHKS, CDR2 YYEKEE (reference sequence). The CDR3 spells CASSPGPNSNQPQHF. CDR3 coding DNA: TGTGCCAGCAGCCCTGGACCTAATAGCAATCAGCCCCAGCATTTT. The entire variable domain, with the rest obtained from reference TRBV5-5 and TRBJ1-5, is as follows: DAGVTQSPTHLIKTRGQQVTLRCSPISGHKSVSWYQQVLGQGPQFIFQYYEKEERGRGNFPDRFSARQFPNYSSELNVNALLLGDSALYLCASSPGPNSNQPQHFGDGTRLSIL.

This clonotype has more than one count but fewer than ten. This chain uses TRBV12-3 or TRBV12-4 with TRBJ2-1, with 16 bases fitting TRBD2. CDR3 length: 15 residues. V shed 7 bases, J shed 9 bases, and the junction held 6 bases outside the gene matches. CDR3 sequence: CASITGLAGGSEQFF. In DNA, the CDR3 is TGTGCCAGCATCACGGGACTAGCGGGGGGGTCTGAGCAGTTCTTC.

The V gene is TRBV5-5, the J gene TRBJ2-3; TRBD2 might be the D (6 bases). CDR1 is SGHKS and CDR2 is YYEKEE in the germline V gene (reference sequence). The CDR3 sequence is 14 residues long. Between the trimmed V and J ends, which lost 0 bases and 7 bases, there was a span of 12 bases. The CDR3 nucleotides are TGTGCCAGCAGCTTGGGCGGGATAGTAAATACGCAGTATTTT. It encodes CASSLGGIVNTQYF.